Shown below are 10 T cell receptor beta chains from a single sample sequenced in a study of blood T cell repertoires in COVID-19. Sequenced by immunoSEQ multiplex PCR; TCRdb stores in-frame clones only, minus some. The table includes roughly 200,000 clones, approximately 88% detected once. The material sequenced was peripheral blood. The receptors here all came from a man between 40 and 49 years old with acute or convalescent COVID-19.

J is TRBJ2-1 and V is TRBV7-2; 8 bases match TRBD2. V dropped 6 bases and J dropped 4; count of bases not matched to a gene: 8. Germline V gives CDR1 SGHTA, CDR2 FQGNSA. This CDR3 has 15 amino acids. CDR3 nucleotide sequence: TGTGCCAGCAGAAGTAGCGGGATTGGGTACAATGAGCAGTTCTTC. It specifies CASRSSGIGYNEQFF.

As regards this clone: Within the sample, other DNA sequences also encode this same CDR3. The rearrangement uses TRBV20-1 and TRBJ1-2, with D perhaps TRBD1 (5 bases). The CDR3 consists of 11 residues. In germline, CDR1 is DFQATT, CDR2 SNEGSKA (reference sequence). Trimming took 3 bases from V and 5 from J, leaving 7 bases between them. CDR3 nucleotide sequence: TGCAGTGCTAGTCGGGGGTATGGCTACACCTTC. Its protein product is CSASRGYGYTF.

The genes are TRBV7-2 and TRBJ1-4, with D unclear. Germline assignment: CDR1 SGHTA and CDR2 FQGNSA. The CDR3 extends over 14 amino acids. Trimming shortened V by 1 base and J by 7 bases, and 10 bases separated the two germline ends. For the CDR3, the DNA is TGTGCCAGCAGCTTAGGGTCAAACAGTGAAAAACTGTTTTTT. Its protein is CASSLGSNSEKLFF.

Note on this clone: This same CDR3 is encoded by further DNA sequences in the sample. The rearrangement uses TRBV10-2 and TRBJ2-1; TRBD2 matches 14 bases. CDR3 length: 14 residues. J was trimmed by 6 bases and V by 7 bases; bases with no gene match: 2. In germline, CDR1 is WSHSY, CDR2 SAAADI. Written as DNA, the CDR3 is TGCGCCAGCACCGGGACTAGCGGGAGCAATGAGCAGTTCTTC. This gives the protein CASTGTSGSNEQFF.

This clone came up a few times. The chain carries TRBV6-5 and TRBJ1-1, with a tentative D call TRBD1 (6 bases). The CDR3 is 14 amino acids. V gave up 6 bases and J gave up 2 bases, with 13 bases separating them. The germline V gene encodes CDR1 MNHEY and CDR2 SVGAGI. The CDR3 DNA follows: TGTGCCAGCAGGACAGGACCTCTTAACACTGAAGCTTTCTTT. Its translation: CASRTGPLNTEAFF.

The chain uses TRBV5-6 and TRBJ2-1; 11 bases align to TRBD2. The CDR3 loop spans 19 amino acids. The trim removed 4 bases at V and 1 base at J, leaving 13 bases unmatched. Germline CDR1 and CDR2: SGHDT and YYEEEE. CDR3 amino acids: CASSVGGLAGGSSYNEQFF. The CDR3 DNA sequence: TGTGCCAGCAGCGTTGGAGGGCTAGCGGGAGGTTCTTCCTACAATGAGCAGTTCTTC.

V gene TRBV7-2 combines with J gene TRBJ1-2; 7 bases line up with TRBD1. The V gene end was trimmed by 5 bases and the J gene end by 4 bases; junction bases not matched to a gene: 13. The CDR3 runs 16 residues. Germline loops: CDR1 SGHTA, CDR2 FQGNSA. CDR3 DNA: TGTGCCAGCAGCAACCCCCTCTGGGACAGCGGCTATGGCTACACCTTC. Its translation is CASSNPLWDSGYGYTF.

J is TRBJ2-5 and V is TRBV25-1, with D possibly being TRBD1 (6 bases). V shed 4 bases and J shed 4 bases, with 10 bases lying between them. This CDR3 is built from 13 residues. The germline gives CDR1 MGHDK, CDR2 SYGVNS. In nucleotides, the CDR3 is TGTGCCAGCAGTGGTTGGGGGCGAGAGACCCAGTACTTC. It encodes CASSGWGRETQYF. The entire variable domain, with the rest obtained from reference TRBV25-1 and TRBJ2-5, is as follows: EADIYQTPRYLVIGTGKKITLECSQTMGHDKMYWYQQDPGMELHLIHYSYGVNSTEKGDLSSESTVSRIRTEHFPLTLESARPSHTSQYLCASSGWGRETQYFGPGTRLLVL.

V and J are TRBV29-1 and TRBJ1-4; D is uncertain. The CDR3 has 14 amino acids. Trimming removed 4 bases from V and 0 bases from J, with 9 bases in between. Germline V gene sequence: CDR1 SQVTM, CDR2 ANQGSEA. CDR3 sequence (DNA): TGCAGCGTTGCTCCGGGAGCAACTAATGAAAAACTGTTTTTT. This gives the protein CSVAPGATNEKLFF.

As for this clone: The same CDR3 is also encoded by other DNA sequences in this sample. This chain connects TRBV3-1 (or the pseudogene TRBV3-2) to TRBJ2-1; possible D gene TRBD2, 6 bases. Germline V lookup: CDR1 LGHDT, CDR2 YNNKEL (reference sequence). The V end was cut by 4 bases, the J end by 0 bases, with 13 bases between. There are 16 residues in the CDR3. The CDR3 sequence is CASSPSGLSSYNEQFF. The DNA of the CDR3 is TGTGCCAGCAGCCCGAGCGGGCTTAGCTCCTACAATGAGCAGTTCTTC.